The T cell receptor beta chain under discussion was sequenced for a study of T cell repertoires in aging, cancer and after chemotherapy. General study results and limits: Median generation probability rose over the chemotherapy interval in each cancer cohort, suggesting rebound thymic output.

Germline V gene data show CDR1 as SGHKS and CDR2 as YYEKEE (reference sequence). V was pared by 3 bases and J by 3 bases, with 9 bases between. This CDR3 region has 14 residues. TRB rearrangements spanning V, D and J were amplified using mixed TRB-A/B primers. TCRdb ran MiXCR on the multiplex PCR reads and lists one entry per CDR3 protein. This sample carries fewer than 6,000 distinct CDR3 sequences, about 33% of them seen once, and the ten largest clones take 11% to 15%. Regarding this clonotype: No antigen is known for it.

Peripheral blood genomic DNA, not sorted cells or RNA, was the template. The sequenced sample consisted of blood. The V call is TRBV5-5, the J call TRBJ2-2, with D tentatively TRBD1 (6 bases). The clonotype originates from a human donor with a blood cancer. The CDR3: CASSWTVHTGELFF. The CDR3 DNA reads TGTGCCAGCAGCTGGACAGTGCACACCGGGGAGCTGTTTTTT.